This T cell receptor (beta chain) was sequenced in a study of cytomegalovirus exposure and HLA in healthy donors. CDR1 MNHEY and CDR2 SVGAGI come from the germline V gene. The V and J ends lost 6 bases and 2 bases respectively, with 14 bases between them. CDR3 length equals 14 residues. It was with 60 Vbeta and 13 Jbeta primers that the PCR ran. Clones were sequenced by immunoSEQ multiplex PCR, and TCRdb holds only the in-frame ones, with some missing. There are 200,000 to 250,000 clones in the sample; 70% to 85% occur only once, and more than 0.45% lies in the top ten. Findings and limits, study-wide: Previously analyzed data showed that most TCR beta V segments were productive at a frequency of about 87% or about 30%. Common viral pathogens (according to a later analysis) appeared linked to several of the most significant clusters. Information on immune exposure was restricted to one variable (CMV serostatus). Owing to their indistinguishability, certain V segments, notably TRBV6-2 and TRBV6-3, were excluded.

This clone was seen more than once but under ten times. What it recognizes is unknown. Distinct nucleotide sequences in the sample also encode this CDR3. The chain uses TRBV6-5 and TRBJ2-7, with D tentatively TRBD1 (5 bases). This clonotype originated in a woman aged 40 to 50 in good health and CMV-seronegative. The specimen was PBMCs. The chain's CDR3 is CASSPRGLTYEQYF. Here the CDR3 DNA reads TGTGCCAGCAGCCCAAGGGGTTTAACCTACGAGCAGTACTTC.